This T cell receptor (beta chain) was found in a study of shared clonotypes between healthy human individuals. Study information: Ranging from 18 to 49 in age, donors were a couple of women and a few men.

Deletions cut 7 bases from V and 4 bases from J, with 22 bases between. The CDR3 runs 16 residues. Germline V gene sequence: CDR1 SEHNR, CDR2 FQNEAQ (reference sequence). Genomic DNA of every subset was divided equally among multiple immunoSEQ plates. Libraries were prepared by immunoSEQ multiplex PCR; TCRdb keeps only in-frame clonotypes and omits some of them. The table has roughly 2.4 million clones, approximately 95% seen once. This rearrangement joins TRBV7-9 to TRBJ2-5; the D gene could be TRBD1 or TRBD2 (5 bases each). The sequence was obtained from a man between 18 and 35 years old in good health. Sequencing was carried out using naive CD4+ T cells sorted from blood. The subset is: CD45RA+ positively selected. The CDR3 reads CASTTGPGTSGETQYF. The CDR3 DNA sequence: TGTGCCAGCACCACCGGGCCGGGGACCTCAGGAGAGACCCAGTACTTC.